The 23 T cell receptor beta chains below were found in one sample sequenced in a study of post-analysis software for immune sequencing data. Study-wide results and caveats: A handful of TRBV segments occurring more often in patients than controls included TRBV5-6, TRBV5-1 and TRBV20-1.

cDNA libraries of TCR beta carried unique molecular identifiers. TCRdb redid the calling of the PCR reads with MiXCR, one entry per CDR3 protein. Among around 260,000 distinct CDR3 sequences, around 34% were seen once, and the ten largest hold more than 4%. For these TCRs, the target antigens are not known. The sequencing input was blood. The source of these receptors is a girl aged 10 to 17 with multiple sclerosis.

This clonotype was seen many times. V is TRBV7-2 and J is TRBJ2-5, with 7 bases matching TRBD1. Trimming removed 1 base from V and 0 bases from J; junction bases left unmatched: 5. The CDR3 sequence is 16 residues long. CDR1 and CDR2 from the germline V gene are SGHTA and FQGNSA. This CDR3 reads CASSLGQGWYQETQYF. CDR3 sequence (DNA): TGTGCCAGCAGCTTAGGACAGGGATGGTACCAAGAGACCCAGTACTTC.

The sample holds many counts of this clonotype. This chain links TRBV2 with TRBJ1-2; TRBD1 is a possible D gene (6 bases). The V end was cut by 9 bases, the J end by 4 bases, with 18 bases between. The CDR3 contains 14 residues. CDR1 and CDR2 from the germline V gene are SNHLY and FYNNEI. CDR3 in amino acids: CARASGTSVYGYTF. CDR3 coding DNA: TGTGCCAGAGCATCCGGGACAAGCGTCTATGGCTACACCTTC.

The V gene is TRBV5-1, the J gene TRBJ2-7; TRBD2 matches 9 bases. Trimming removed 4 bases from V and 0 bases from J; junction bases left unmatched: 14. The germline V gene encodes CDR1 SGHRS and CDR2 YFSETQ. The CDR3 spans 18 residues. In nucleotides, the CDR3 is TGCGCCAGCAGCAGTCGCATGCGGGGGGGCCAAAGCTCCTACGAGCAGTACTTC. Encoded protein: CASSSRMRGGQSSYEQYF.

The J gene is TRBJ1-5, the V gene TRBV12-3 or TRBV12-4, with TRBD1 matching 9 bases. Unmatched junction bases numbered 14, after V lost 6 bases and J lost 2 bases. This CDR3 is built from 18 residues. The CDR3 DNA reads TGTGCCAGCAGAGGGGACAGGGCCAGCATTCCGGGCAATCAGCCCCAGCATTTT. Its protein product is CASRGDRASIPGNQPQHF.

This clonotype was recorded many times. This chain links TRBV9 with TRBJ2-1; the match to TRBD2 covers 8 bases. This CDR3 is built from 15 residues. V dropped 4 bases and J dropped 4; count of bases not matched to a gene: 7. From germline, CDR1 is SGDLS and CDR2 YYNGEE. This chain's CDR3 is CASSRGGPAYNEQFF. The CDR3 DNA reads TGTGCCAGCAGCCGGGGGGGTCCGGCGTACAATGAGCAGTTCTTC.

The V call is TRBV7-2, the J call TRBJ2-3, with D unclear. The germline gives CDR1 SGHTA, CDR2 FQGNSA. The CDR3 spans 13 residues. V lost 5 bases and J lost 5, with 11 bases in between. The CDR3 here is CASSPPVGDTQYF. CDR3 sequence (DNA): TGTGCCAGCAGCCCCCCGGTTGGAGATACGCAGTATTTT.

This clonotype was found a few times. The CDR3 protein is CSARGRGLGDKYEQFF. In nucleotides, the CDR3 is TGCAGTGCTAGAGGGCGGGGACTAGGTGACAAATATGAGCAGTTCTTC. This chain connects TRBV20-1 to TRBJ2-1, with 8 bases matching TRBD2. CDR1 and CDR2 (germline): DFQATT, SNEGSKA (reference sequence). Trimming at V came to 1 base and at J to 8 bases, leaving 13 bases not matched to a gene. The CDR3 contains 16 residues.

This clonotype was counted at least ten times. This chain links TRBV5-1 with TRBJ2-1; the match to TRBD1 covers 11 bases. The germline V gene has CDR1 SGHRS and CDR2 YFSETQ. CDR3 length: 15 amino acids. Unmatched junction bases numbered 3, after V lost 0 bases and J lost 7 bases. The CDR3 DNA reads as TGCGCCAGCAGCTTGGCCGGGACAGGGGGGAATGAGCAGTTCTTC. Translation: CASSLAGTGGNEQFF.

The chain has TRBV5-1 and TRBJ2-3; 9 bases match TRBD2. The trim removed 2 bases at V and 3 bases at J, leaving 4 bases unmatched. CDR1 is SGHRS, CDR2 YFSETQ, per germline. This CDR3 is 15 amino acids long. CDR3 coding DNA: TGCGCCAGCAGCTTCGGGACTAGCCGAACAGATACGCAGTATTTT. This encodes CASSFGTSRTDTQYF.

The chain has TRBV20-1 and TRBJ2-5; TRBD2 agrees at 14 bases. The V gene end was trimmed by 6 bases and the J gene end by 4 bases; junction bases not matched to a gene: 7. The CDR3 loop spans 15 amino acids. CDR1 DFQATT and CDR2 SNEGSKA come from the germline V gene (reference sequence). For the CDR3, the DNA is TGCAGTGCCGAATCCGGGACTAGCGGGGGAGAGACCCAGTACTTC. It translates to CSAESGTSGGETQYF.

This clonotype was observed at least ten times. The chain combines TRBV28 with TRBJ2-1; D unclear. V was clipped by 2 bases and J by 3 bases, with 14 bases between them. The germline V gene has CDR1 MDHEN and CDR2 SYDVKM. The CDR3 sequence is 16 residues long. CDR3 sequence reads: CASSLGRPYNYNEQFF. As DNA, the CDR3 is TGTGCCAGCAGTTTAGGCCGCCCGTACAACTACAATGAGCAGTTCTTC.

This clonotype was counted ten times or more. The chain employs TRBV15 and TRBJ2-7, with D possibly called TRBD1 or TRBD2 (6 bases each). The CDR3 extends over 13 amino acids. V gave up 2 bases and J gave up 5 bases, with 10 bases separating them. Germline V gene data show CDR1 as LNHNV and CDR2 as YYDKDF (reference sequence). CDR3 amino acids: CATSRSGAHEQYF. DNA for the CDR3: TGTGCCACCAGCAGATCGGGGGCGCACGAGCAGTACTTC.

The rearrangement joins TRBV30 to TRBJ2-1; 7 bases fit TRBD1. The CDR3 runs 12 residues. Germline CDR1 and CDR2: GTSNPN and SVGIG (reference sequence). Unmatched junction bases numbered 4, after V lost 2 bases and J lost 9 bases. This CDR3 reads CAWSQGTVEQFF. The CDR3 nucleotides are TGTGCCTGGAGTCAGGGGACAGTTGAGCAGTTCTTC.

The CDR3 nucleotides are TGTGCCAGTAATTCTGGGACAGGCCTTCGGTATAGCAATCAGCCCCAGCATTTT. This codes for CASNSGTGLRYSNQPQHF. The chain recombines TRBV19 with TRBJ1-5; 8 positions agree with TRBD1. The CDR3 consists of 18 residues. Trimming at V came to 7 bases and at J to 0 bases, leaving 14 bases not matched to a gene. The V gene's germline CDR1 is LNHDA and CDR2 SQIVND (reference sequence).

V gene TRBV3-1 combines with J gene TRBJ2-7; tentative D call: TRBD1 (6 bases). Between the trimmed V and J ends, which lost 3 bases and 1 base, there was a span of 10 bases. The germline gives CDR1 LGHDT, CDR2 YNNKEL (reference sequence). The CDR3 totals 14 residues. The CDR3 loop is CASSQGDKSYEQYF. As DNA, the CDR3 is TGTGCCAGCAGCCAGGGGGACAAGTCCTACGAGCAGTACTTC.

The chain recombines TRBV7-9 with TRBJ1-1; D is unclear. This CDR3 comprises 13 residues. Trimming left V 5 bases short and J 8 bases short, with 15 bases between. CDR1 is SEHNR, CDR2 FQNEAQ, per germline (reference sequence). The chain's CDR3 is CASSAWVGEEAFF. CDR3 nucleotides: TGTGCCAGCAGCGCATGGGTCGGGGAGGAAGCTTTCTTT.

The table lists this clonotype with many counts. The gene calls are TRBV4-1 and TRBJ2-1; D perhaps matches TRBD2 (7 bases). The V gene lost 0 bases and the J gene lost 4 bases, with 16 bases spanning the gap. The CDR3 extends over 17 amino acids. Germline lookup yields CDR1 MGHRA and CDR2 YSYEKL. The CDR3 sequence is CASSQDGGAGAYNEQFF. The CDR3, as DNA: TGCGCCAGCAGCCAAGATGGGGGGGCGGGAGCTTACAATGAGCAGTTCTTC.

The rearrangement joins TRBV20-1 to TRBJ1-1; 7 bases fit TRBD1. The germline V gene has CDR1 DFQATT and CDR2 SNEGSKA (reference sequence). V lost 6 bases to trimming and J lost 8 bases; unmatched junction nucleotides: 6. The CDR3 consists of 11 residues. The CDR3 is CSAGTATEAFF. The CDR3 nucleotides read TGCAGTGCGGGGACAGCCACGGAAGCTTTCTTT.

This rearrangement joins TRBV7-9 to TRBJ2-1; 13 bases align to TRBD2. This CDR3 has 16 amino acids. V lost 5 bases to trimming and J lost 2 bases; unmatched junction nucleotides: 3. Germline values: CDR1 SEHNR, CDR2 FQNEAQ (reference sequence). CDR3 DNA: TGTGCCAGCAGCCCCGGACTAGCGGGGGCCTACAATGAGCAGTTCTTC. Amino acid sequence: CASSPGLAGAYNEQFF.

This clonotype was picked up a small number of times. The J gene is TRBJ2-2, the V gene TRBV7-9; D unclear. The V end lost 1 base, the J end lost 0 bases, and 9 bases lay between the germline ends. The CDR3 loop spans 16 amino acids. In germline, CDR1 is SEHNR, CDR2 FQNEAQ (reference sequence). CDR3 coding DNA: TGTGCCAGCAGCTTAGACCTCAGGACGAACACCGGGGAGCTGTTTTTT. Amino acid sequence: CASSLDLRTNTGELFF.

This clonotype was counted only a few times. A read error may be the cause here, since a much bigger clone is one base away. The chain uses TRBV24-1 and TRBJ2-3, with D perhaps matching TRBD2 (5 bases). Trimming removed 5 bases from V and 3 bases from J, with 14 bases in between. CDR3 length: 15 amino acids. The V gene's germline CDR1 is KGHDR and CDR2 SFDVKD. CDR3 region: CATSGSGKATDTQYF. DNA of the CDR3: TGTGCCACCAGTGGTTCCGGGAAGGCGACAGATACGCAGTATTTT.

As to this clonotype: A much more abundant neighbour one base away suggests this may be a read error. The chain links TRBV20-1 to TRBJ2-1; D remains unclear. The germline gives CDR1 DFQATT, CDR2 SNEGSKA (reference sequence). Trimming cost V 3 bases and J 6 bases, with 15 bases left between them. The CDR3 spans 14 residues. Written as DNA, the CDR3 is TGCAGTGCTAGGCAAGCTCCGACGTTCAATGAGCAGTTCTTC. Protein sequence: CSARQAPTFNEQFF.

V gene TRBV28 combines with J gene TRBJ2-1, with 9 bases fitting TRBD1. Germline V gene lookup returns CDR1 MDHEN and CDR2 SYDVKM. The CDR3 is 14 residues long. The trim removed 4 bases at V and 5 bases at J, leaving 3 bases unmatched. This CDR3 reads CASSSRDRDNEQFF. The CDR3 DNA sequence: TGTGCCAGCAGTTCCCGGGACAGGGACAATGAGCAGTTCTTC.